This T cell receptor (beta chain) was sequenced for a study of spatial heterogeneity in lung cancer. Background on the study: Within raw reads, each unique TCR and UMI combination appeared on average more than ten times.

Germline V gene lookup returns CDR1 MRHNA and CDR2 SNTAGT. With V trimmed by 5 bases and J by 9 bases, 13 bases remained unmatched. This CDR3 has 15 amino acids. Every molecule of TCR cDNA had its own unique molecular identifier. In TCRdb, the 5' RACE reads were re-called with MiXCR into one record per CDR3 protein. The sample lists about 12,000 distinct CDR3 sequences, about 14% occurring once. Regarding time point: sample taken at primary tumor resection. The study sequenced unsorted whole RNA from tumor, nontumor lung or frozen PBMC. The starting material was PBMCs, obtained at surgery. The sequence was collected from a male donor with early-stage non-small cell lung cancer. This rearrangement joins TRBV6-4 to TRBJ2-1; TRBD1 agrees at 7 bases. CDR3 nucleotides: TGTGCCAGCAGTCTAGAAGACAGGGATAACAGTGAGCAGTTCTTC. Protein product: CASSLEDRDNSEQFF.